This is a list of T cell receptor beta chains from one sample in a study of T cells in localized non-small cell lung cancer. The protocol was immunoSEQ multiplex PCR, while the TCRdb copy is restricted to in-frame clones and leaves out a portion. The sample yields almost 40,000 clones, around 79% seen once. The sequences come from PBMCs, collected before any cancer treatment. Receptors were obtained from a woman aged 35-70 years with stage II squamous cell lung carcinoma. Each CDR3 is given with its conserved first and last residue. Each record gives: V gene, CDR3 protein.

TRBV14 CASSPSGSFVLETQYF
TRBV29-1 CSVEKGEGTDTQYF
TRBV7-6 CASSLSDRPGGELFF
TRBV19 CASRDSTDTQYF
TRBV11-3 CASSMGLAGVGEQYF
TRBV5-1 CASSSGQGGTEAFF
TRBV7-9 CASSGSSSGASYEQYF
TRBV7-9 CASSLAEEMAFF
TRBV6-4 CASSDCNPGQTYEQYF
TRBV4-2 CASSQRGAVTGELFF
TRBV11-2 CASSFNPSYNEQFF
TRBV4-1 CASSQGRDTSRSTEAFF
TRBV7-9 CASSLAGHADEQYF
TRBV6-5 CASTPGPGDEQFF
TRBV19 CASRPEGQGGNEQFF
TRBV19 CASSLQGPSQGYTF
TRBV9 CASSVGTVTDTQYF
TRBV5-4 CASSIYLSAPKETQYF
TRBV6-1 CASSEWGSNEKLFF
TRBV28 CASSLSTGGVYGYTF
TRBV27 CASSFLAGITDTQYF
TRBV7-2 CASSPPGGPGTQYF
TRBV6-1 CASSDAGTSRPQHF
TRBV6-6 CASSYSGASTEAFF
TRBV27 CASSPLPGSGTGELFF
TRBV7-6 CASSFSANQETQYF
TRBV7-8 CASSLGTSENTQYF
TRBV5-4 CASSSNQQGTDTQYF
TRBV6-5 CASSLGHSGRETQYF